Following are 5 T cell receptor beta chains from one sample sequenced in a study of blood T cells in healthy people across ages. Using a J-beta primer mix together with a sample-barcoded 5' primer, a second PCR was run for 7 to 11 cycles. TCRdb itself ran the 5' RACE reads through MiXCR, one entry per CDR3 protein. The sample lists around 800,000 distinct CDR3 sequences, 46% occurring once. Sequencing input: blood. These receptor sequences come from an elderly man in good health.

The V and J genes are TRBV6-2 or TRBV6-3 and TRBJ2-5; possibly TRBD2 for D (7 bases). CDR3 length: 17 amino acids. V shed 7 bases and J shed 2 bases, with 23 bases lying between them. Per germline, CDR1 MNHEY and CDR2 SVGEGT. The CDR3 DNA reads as TGTGCCAGCACCTACGGGGGGCGGGAGACCACTCAAGAGACCCAGTACTTC. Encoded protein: CASTYGGRETTQETQYF.

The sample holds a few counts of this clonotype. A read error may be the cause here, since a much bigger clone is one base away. The CDR3 sequence is CASSLGSIYNEQYF. The CDR3 nucleotides are TGTGCCAGCAGCTTAGGGAGCATTTACAATGAGCAGTACTTC. This chain joins TRBV7-2 and TRBJ2-1, with D unresolved. The J call is doubtful: the DNA matches TRBJ2-7 better. This CDR3 spans 14 amino acids. The germline CDR1 and CDR2 sequences are SGHTA and FQGNSA.

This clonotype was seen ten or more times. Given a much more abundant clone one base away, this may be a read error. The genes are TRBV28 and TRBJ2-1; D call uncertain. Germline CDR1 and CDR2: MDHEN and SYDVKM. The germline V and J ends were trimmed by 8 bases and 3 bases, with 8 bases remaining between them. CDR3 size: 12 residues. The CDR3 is CASVAVYNEQFF. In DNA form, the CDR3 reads TGTGCCAGCGTCGCGGTCTACAATGAGCAGTTCTTC.

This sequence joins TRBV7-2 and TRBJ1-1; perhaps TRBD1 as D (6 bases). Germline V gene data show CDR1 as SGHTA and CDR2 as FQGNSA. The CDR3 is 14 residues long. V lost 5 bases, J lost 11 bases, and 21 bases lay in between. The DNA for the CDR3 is TGTGCCAGCAGCCAAAACCGGGACACCTACAAGGCTTTCTTT. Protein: CASSQNRDTYKAFF.

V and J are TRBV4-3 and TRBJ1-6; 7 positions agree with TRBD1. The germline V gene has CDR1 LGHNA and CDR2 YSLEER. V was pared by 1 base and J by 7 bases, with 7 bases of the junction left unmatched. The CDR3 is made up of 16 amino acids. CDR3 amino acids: CASSQVGTAFNSPLHF. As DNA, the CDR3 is TGCGCCAGCAGCCAAGTTGGGACAGCCTTCAATTCACCCCTCCACTTT.